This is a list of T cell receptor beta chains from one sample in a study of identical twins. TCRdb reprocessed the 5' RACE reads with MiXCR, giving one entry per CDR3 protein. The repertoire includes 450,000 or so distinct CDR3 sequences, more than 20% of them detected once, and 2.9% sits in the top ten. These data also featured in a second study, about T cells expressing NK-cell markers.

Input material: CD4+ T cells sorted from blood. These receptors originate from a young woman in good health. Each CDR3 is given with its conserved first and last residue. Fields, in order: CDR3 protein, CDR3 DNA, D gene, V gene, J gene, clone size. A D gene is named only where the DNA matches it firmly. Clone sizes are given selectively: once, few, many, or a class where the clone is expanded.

CDR3aa: CASSYGGTFSYEQYF
CDR3nt: TGTGCCAGCAGTTACGGCGGAACTTTCTCCTACGAGCAGTACTTC
d_gene: -
v_gene: TRBV6-2/TRBV6-3
j_gene: TRBJ2-7
abundance: few

CDR3aa: CSVAFGPSNQPQHF
CDR3nt: TGCAGCGTTGCCTTCGGACCAAGCAATCAGCCCCAGCATTTT
d_gene: -
v_gene: TRBV29-1
j_gene: TRBJ1-5
abundance: -

CDR3aa: CSASTGWETEAFF
CDR3nt: TGCAGTGCCTCAACAGGTTGGGAAACTGAAGCTTTCTTT
d_gene: -
v_gene: TRBV20-1
j_gene: TRBJ1-1
abundance: -

CDR3aa: CATSEPRTGDNEQFF
CDR3nt: TGTGCCACCAGTGAACCGAGAACAGGGGACAATGAGCAGTTCTTC
d_gene: TRBD1
v_gene: TRBV24-1
j_gene: TRBJ2-1
abundance: -

CDR3aa: CSASRAGASGDTQYF
CDR3nt: TGCAGTGCTAGTAGGGCGGGAGCTTCGGGAGATACGCAGTATTTT
d_gene: TRBD2
v_gene: TRBV20-1
j_gene: TRBJ2-3
abundance: few

CDR3aa: CASSYSYRENGYTF
CDR3nt: TGTGCCAGCAGTTACTCGTACAGAGAGAACGGCTACACCTTC
d_gene: -
v_gene: TRBV6-5
j_gene: TRBJ1-2
abundance: few

CDR3aa: CATSASGGDNEQFF
CDR3nt: TGTGCCACCAGTGCATCGGGGGGGGACAATGAGCAGTTCTTC
d_gene: TRBD2
v_gene: TRBV24-1
j_gene: TRBJ2-1
abundance: few

CDR3aa: CASSDSGYTDTQYF
CDR3nt: TGTGCCAGCAGTGATTCCGGATACACAGATACGCAGTATTTT
d_gene: -
v_gene: TRBV6-1
j_gene: TRBJ2-3
abundance: many

CDR3aa: CSAPSGLNTEAFF
CDR3nt: TGCAGTGCTCCTTCGGGTCTAAACACTGAAGCTTTCTTT
d_gene: -
v_gene: TRBV20-1
j_gene: TRBJ1-1
abundance: -

CDR3aa: CASSLVRATNEKLFF
CDR3nt: TGTGCCAGCAGCTTAGTCCGCGCAACTAATGAAAAACTGTTTTTT
d_gene: -
v_gene: TRBV7-2
j_gene: TRBJ1-4
abundance: -

CDR3aa: CASSPLPGLATDTQYF
CDR3nt: TGTGCCAGCAGTCCACTCCCGGGACTAGCTACAGATACGCAGTATTTT
d_gene: TRBD2
v_gene: TRBV12-3/TRBV12-4
j_gene: TRBJ2-3
abundance: -

CDR3aa: CASRLDMNYGYTF
CDR3nt: TGTGCCAGCAGACTCGACATGAACTATGGCTACACCTTC
d_gene: -
v_gene: TRBV6-2/TRBV6-3
j_gene: TRBJ1-2
abundance: few

CDR3aa: CASSRNIGSSGTETQYF
CDR3nt: TGCGCCAGCAGCCGAAATATCGGGTCTAGCGGGACGGAGACCCAGTACTTC
d_gene: TRBD2
v_gene: TRBV4-3
j_gene: TRBJ2-5
abundance: -

CDR3aa: CASSRTTNEKLFF
CDR3nt: TGTGCCAGCAGCCGGACAACTAATGAAAAACTGTTTTTT
d_gene: -
v_gene: TRBV25-1
j_gene: TRBJ1-4
abundance: -

CDR3aa: CASSPLTGDTDTQYF
CDR3nt: TGTGCCAGCAGCCCTCTGACAGGGGACACAGATACGCAGTATTTT
d_gene: TRBD1
v_gene: TRBV9
j_gene: TRBJ2-3
abundance: -

CDR3aa: CASKGPSEQYF
CDR3nt: TGTGCCAGCAAAGGACCCAGTGAGCAGTACTTC
d_gene: -
v_gene: TRBV2
j_gene: TRBJ2-7
abundance: -

CDR3aa: CASSHAYRENTQYF
CDR3nt: TGCGCCAGCAGCCATGCTTACAGGGAAAATACGCAGTATTTT
d_gene: -
v_gene: TRBV5-1
j_gene: TRBJ2-3
abundance: -